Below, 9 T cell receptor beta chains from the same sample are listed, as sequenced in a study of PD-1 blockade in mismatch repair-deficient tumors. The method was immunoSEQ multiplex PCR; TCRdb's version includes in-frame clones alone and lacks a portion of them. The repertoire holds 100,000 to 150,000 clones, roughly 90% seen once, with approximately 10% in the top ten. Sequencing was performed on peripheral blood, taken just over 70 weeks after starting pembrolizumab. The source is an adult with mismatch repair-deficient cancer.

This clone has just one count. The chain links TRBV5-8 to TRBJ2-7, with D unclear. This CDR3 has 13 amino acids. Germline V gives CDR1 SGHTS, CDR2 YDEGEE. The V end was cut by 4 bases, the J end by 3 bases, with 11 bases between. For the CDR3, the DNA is TGTGCCAGCAGCGTAAGGCAGTACTACGAGCAGTACTTC. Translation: CASSVRQYYEQYF. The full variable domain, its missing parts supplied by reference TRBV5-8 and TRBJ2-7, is EAGVTQSPTHLIKTRGQQATLRCSPISGHTSVYWYQQALGLGLQFLLWYDEGEERNRGNFPPRFSGRQFPNYSSELNVNALELEDSALYLCASSVRQYYEQYFGPGTRLTVT.

This CDR3 is CASSLRPVGAPYEQYF. The CDR3 DNA is TGTGCCAGCAGTTTACGCCCGGTGGGGGCTCCCTACGAGCAGTACTTC. The chain employs TRBV28 and TRBJ2-7, with a possible D match to TRBD1 (6 bases). CDR1 MDHEN and CDR2 SYDVKM come from the germline V gene. The CDR3 spans 16 residues. Trimming removed 2 bases from V and 2 bases from J, with 16 bases in between. Full variable domain (outside the CDR3, taken from reference TRBV28 and TRBJ2-7): DVKVTQSSRYLVKRTGEKVFLECVQDMDHENMFWYRQDPGLGLRLIYFSYDVKMKEKGDIPEGYSVSREKKERFSLILESASTNQTSMYLCASSLRPVGAPYEQYFGPGTRLTVT.

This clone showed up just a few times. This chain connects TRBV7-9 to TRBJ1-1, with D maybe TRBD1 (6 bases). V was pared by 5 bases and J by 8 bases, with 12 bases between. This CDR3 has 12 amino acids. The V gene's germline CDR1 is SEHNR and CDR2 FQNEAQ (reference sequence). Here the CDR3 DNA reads TGTGCCAGCAGCCACGGACAGACCGAAGCTTTCTTT. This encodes CASSHGQTEAFF.

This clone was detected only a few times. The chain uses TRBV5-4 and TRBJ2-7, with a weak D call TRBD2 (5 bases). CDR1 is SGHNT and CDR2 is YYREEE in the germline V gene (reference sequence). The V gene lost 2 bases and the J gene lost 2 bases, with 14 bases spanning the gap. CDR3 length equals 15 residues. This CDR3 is CASSFAVGATYEQYF. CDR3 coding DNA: TGTGCCAGCAGCTTTGCGGTGGGAGCGACCTACGAGCAGTACTTC.

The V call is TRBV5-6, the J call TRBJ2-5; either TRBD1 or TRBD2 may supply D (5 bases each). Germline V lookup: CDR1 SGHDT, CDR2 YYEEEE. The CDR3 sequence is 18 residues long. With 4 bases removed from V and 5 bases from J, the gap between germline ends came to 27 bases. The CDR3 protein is CASSPPLWGKTPRETQYF. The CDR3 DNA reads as TGTGCCAGCAGCCCTCCCCTTTGGGGGAAAACGCCTCGGGAGACCCAGTACTTC.

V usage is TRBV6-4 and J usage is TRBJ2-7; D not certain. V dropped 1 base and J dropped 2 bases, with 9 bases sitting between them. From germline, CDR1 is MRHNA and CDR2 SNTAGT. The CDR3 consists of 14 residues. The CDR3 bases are TGTGCCAGCAGTGACTGTGGCAGAACCTACGAGCAGTACTTC. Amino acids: CASSDCGRTYEQYF.

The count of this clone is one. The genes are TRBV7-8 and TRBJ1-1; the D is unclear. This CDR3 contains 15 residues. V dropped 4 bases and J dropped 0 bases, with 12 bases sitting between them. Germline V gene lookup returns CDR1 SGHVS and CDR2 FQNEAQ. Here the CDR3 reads CASSSLRHLNTEAFF. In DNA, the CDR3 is TGTGCCAGCAGCTCGTTACGACACTTGAACACTGAAGCTTTCTTT.

CDR3 in amino acids: CASSPSGETQYF. In nucleotides, the CDR3 is TGTGCCAGCAGCCCTAGCGGAGAGACCCAGTACTTC. V and J are TRBV5-4 and TRBJ2-5; 7 bases fit TRBD2. Germline V gives CDR1 SGHNT, CDR2 YYREEE (reference sequence). V lost 4 bases and J lost 4; bases outside the gene matches: 1. The CDR3 extends over 12 amino acids.

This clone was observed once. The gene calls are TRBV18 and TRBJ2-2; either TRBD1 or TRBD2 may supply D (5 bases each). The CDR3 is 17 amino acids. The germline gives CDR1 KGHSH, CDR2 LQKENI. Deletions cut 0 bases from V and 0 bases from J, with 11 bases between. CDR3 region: CASSPPGPFANTGELFF. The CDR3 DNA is TGTGCCAGCTCACCACCGGGACCTTTCGCGAACACCGGGGAGCTGTTTTTT.